Shown below are 21 T cell receptor beta chains from a single sample sequenced in a study of glioma-infiltrating T cells after dendritic cell vaccination. Profiled with immunoSEQ multiplex PCR; TCRdb holds only in-frame clones, not every one. The sample holds 100,000 to 120,000 clones, 85% to 90% seen once. Time point given: after dendritic cell vaccination, including at tumor progression/relapse. This specimen consisted of blood, obtained after dendritic cell vaccination. The receptor source for this set is a human donor with glioblastoma.

By proportion, this clone is medium-sized. The same CDR3 also results from other DNA sequences found in this sample. V usage is TRBV5-1 and J usage is TRBJ1-3; weak D call: TRBD1 (5 bases). The CDR3 runs 16 residues. Germline V lookup: CDR1 SGHRS, CDR2 YFSETQ. With 0 bases removed from V and 0 bases from J, the gap between germline ends came to 10 bases. The CDR3 loop reads CASSLGQPSSGNTIYF. CDR3 bases: TGCGCCAGCAGCTTGGGACAGCCCAGCTCTGGAAACACCATATATTTT.

This chain connects TRBV6-6 to TRBJ2-7, with D possibly TRBD1 on 6 matching bases. This CDR3 comprises 13 residues. Between the trimmed V and J ends, which lost 11 bases and 3 bases, there was a span of 17 bases. Germline loops: CDR1 MNHNY, CDR2 SVGAGI (reference sequence). CDR3 in DNA: TGTGCCGTGGCCAGGGGTCCTCGCTACGAGCAGTACTTC. It encodes CAVARGPRYEQYF.

This sequence joins TRBV30 and TRBJ2-7, with D tentatively TRBD2 (6 bases). Germline CDR1 is GTSNPN and CDR2 is SVGIG (reference sequence). The CDR3 covers 13 residues. Trimming stripped 3 bases from V and 4 bases from J, with 13 bases between. The CDR3 is CAWRPGLDYEQYF. For the CDR3, the DNA is TGTGCCTGGAGGCCGGGACTCGATTACGAGCAGTACTTC. Full variable domain (missing parts from reference TRBV30 and TRBJ2-7): SQTIHQWPATLVQPVGSPLSLECTVEGTSNPNLYWYRQAAGRGLQLLFYSVGIGQISSEVPQNLSASRPQDRQFILSSKKLLLSDSGFYLCAWRPGLDYEQYFGPGTRLTVT.

The genes are TRBV9 and TRBJ1-2; D uncertain. The CDR3 has 15 amino acids. V lost 4 bases to trimming and J lost 2 bases, with 15 bases between them. Germline values: CDR1 SGDLS, CDR2 YYNGEE. Written as DNA, the CDR3 is TGTGCCAGCAGCCCCTCGCGGGCGGTGAACTATGGCTACACCTTC. Its protein is CASSPSRAVNYGYTF.

The chain joins TRBV5-4 to TRBJ1-3; a weak D match, TRBD1 (5 bases). Germline V gene sequence: CDR1 SGHNT, CDR2 YYREEE (reference sequence). The V and J ends lost 4 bases and 0 bases respectively, with 14 bases between them. This CDR3 has 16 residues. This CDR3 reads CASSPRGGFSGNTIYF. DNA of the CDR3: TGTGCCAGCAGCCCCCGCGGGGGATTCTCTGGAAACACCATATATTTT. Using reference TRBV5-4 and TRBJ1-3 for the parts outside the CDR3, the full variable domain is ETGVTQSPTHLIKTRGQQVTLRCSSQSGHNTVSWYQQALGQGPQFIFQYYREEENGRGNFPPRFSGLQFPNYSSELNVNALELDDSALYLCASSPRGGFSGNTIYFGEGSWLTVV.

The genes are TRBV7-9 and TRBJ2-2; the D gene is possibly TRBD1 (6 bases). This CDR3 has 16 residues. V shed 0 bases and J shed 5 bases, with 13 bases lying between them. The germline V gene encodes CDR1 SEHNR and CDR2 FQNEAQ (reference sequence). This chain's CDR3 is CASSLAGQLRTGELFF. The CDR3 region has the DNA TGTGCCAGCAGCTTAGCCGGACAGCTCAGGACCGGGGAGCTGTTTTTT.

For this clone: The identical CDR3 is also encoded by other nucleotide sequences in the sample. The V call is TRBV2, the J call TRBJ1-6; D remains ambiguous. CDR1 is SNHLY, CDR2 FYNNEI, per germline. The V gene lost 1 base and the J gene lost 7 bases, with 8 bases spanning the gap. CDR3 length: 14 amino acids. The CDR3 spells CASSEEQTNSPLHF. CDR3 coding DNA: TGTGCCAGCAGTGAAGAACAGACAAATTCACCCCTCCACTTT.

This clone occurred once. The CDR3 DNA reads as TGTGCCACCCGAGGGGACACCGCTTCCTACGAGCAGTACTTC. Its translation: CATRGDTASYEQYF. V usage is TRBV2 and J usage is TRBJ2-7; the D gene is possibly TRBD1 (6 bases). Trimming took off 10 bases at V and 1 base at J, with 17 bases between the two ends. Germline assignment: CDR1 SNHLY and CDR2 FYNNEI. The CDR3 has 14 residues. Variable domain in full (rest from reference TRBV2 and TRBJ2-7): EPEVTQTPSHQVTQMGQEVILRCVPISNHLYFYWYRQILGQKVEFLVSFYNNEISEKSEIFDDQFSVERPDGSNFTLKIRSTKLEDSAMYFCATRGDTASYEQYFGPGTRLTVT.

The chain links TRBV2 to TRBJ2-1; 9 nucleotides match TRBD2. Trimming at V came to 5 bases and at J to 8 bases, leaving 13 bases not matched to a gene. Germline CDR1 is SNHLY and CDR2 is FYNNEI. The CDR3 consists of 16 residues. The DNA for the CDR3 is TGTGCCAGCAGTCTTAGCGGGAGTGTTTTTGGGGATGAGCAGTTCTTC. Its protein product is CASSLSGSVFGDEQFF.

This clone appeared a few times. The rearrangement links TRBV6-1 to TRBJ2-7; 9 bases match TRBD1. V gave up 4 bases and J gave up 6 bases; unmatched junction bases: 13. This CDR3 is 16 amino acids long. Germline CDR1 reads MNHNS; CDR2 reads SASEGT. This chain's CDR3 is CASSVGGDRGSGEQYF. In nucleotides, the CDR3 is TGTGCCAGCAGTGTGGGTGGAGACAGGGGGTCGGGCGAGCAGTACTTC.

The gene calls are TRBV7-8 and TRBJ1-1; TRBD1 agrees at 8 bases. The CDR3 totals 15 residues. V was clipped by 5 bases and J by 4 bases; unmatched bases: 9. Germline assignment: CDR1 SGHVS and CDR2 FQNEAQ. CDR3 DNA sequence: TGTGCCAGCAGCCAAAGCGGGACAGGAAGCACTGAAGCTTTCTTT. This gives the protein CASSQSGTGSTEAFF.

This chain connects TRBV6-5 to TRBJ1-5, with 7 bases identical to TRBD1. In germline, CDR1 is MNHEY, CDR2 SVGAGI. The CDR3 totals 14 residues. The V and J ends lost 5 bases and 6 bases, in that order; junction bases with no gene match: 7. CDR3 nucleotide sequence: TGTGCCAGCAGTCGCGACAGGGTAGGTCAGCCCCAGCATTTT. Protein: CASSRDRVGQPQHF.

The chain is built from TRBV5-1 and TRBJ1-1; 8 bases fit TRBD1. Per germline, CDR1 SGHRS and CDR2 YFSETQ. The V segment lost 4 bases and the J segment 5 bases; nucleotides outside the gene matches: 10. The CDR3 is made up of 15 amino acids. CDR3 in DNA: TGCGCCAGCAGCAATCCGGGACAGGTGATGACTGAAGCTTTCTTT. Translating it yields CASSNPGQVMTEAFF.

This clone was counted once. The chain combines TRBV5-6 with TRBJ1-2; D is unclear. Germline loops: CDR1 SGHDT, CDR2 YYEEEE. V lost 0 bases and J 1 base, leaving 13 bases between the germline ends. This CDR3 contains 16 residues. The CDR3 sequence: CASSLVGEGGNYGYTF. CDR3 bases: TGTGCCAGCAGCTTGGTCGGGGAAGGAGGTAACTATGGCTACACCTTC. The full variable domain, in which reference TRBV5-6 and TRBJ1-2 provide the parts outside the CDR3, is DAGVTQSPTHLIKTRGQQVTLRCSPKSGHDTVSWYQQALGQGPQFIFQYYEEEERQRGNFPDRFSGHQFPNYSSELNVNALLLGDSALYLCASSLVGEGGNYGYTFGSGTRLTVV.

The chain joins TRBV5-5 to TRBJ2-7; 9 nucleotides agree with TRBD1. The ends lost 5 bases at V and 5 bases at J; junction bases unmatched: 8. Germline-derived CDR1 and CDR2 are SGHKS and YYEKEE (reference sequence). The CDR3 is 14 amino acids. The CDR3 here is CASSLTGGRDEQYF. The CDR3 nucleotides read TGTGCCAGCAGTTTGACAGGGGGGAGGGACGAGCAGTACTTC. Full variable domain (rest looked up from reference TRBV5-5 and TRBJ2-7): DAGVTQSPTHLIKTRGQQVTLRCSPISGHKSVSWYQQVLGQGPQFIFQYYEKEERGRGNFPDRFSARQFPNYSSELNVNALLLGDSALYLCASSLTGGRDEQYFGPGTRLTVT.

The rearrangement joins TRBV6-5 to TRBJ2-7; a weak D match, TRBD1 (6 bases). The germline CDR1 and CDR2 sequences are MNHEY and SVGAGI. The CDR3 runs 13 residues. Between the trimmed V and J ends, which lost 6 bases and 7 bases, there was a span of 16 bases. The CDR3 protein is CASSRQVPGEQYF. DNA of the CDR3: TGTGCCAGCAGCCGACAGGTACCGGGGGAGCAGTACTTC.

The chain couples TRBV7-3 to TRBJ1-3; D uncertain. The CDR3 totals 14 residues. The germline CDR1 and CDR2 sequences are SGHTA and FQGTGA. With 5 bases removed from V and 0 bases from J, the gap between germline ends came to 8 bases. CDR3 DNA sequence: TGTGCCAGCAGCCGAGATGCCTCTGGAAACACCATATATTTT. Encoded protein: CASSRDASGNTIYF.

The V gene is TRBV15, the J gene TRBJ2-3; 7 nucleotides match TRBD2. Per germline, CDR1 LNHNV and CDR2 YYDKDF (reference sequence). With V trimmed by 0 bases and J by 3 bases, 3 bases remained unmatched. CDR3 size: 15 residues. CDR3 loop: CATSRDRLATDTQYF. CDR3 in DNA: TGTGCCACCAGCAGAGATAGACTAGCAACAGATACGCAGTATTTT.

This clone appeared a single time. The chain uses TRBV27 and TRBJ1-6, with D perhaps matching TRBD1 (5 bases). V lost 5 bases, J lost 7 bases, and 18 bases lay in between. Germline V gene data show CDR1 as MNHEY and CDR2 as SMNVEV (reference sequence). The CDR3 contains 16 residues. The CDR3 DNA sequence: TGTGCCAGCAGTCTTAACCCGCAGGGTGAGAATTCACCCCTCCACTTT. Translated, it gives CASSLNPQGENSPLHF.

This clone was recorded only once. The chain employs TRBV6-1 and TRBJ2-2; TRBD1 might be the D (5 bases). Between the trimmed V and J ends, which lost 6 bases and 5 bases, there was a span of 19 bases. The CDR3 consists of 16 residues. CDR1 MNHNS and CDR2 SASEGT come from the germline V gene. CDR3 protein: CASREIWGARTGELFF. The CDR3 DNA reads as TGTGCCAGCAGGGAAATATGGGGCGCAAGGACCGGGGAGCTGTTTTTT.

The chain links TRBV10-1 to TRBJ2-7; D may be TRBD2 (7 bases). This CDR3 spans 16 amino acids. Trimming took off 6 bases at V and 4 bases at J, with 22 bases between the two ends. Germline V lookup: CDR1 WNHNN, CDR2 SYGVQD (reference sequence). The CDR3, as DNA: TGCGCCAGCAGGAGGGGGGGACCTATCAACGGGTACGAGCAGTACTTC. The encoded protein is CASRRGGPINGYEQYF.